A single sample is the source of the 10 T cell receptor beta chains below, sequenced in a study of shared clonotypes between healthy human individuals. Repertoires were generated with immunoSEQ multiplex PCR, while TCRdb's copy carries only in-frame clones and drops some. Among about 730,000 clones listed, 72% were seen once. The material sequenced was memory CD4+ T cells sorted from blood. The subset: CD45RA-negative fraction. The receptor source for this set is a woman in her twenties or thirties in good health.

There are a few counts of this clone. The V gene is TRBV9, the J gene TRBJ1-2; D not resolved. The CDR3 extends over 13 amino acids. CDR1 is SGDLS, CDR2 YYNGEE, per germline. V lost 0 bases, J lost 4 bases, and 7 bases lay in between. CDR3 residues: CASSVAAAYGYTF. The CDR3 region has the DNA TGTGCCAGCAGCGTAGCAGCAGCCTATGGCTACACCTTC.

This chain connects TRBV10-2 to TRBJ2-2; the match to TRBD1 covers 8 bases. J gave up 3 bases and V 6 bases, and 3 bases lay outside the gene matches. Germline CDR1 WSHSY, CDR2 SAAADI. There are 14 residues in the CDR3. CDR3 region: CASRQGADTGELFF. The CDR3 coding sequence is TGCGCCAGCAGGCAGGGGGCGGACACCGGGGAGCTGTTTTTT.

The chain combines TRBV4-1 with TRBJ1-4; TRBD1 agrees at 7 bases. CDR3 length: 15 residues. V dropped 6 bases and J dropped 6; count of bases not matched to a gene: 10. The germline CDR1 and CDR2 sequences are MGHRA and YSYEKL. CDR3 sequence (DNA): TGCGCCAGCAGACCTCCGGGACAGAGTTATGAAAAACTGTTTTTT. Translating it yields CASRPPGQSYEKLFF.

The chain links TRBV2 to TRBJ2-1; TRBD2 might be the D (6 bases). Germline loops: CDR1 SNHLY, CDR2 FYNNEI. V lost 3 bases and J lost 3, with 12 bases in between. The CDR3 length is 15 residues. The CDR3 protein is CASSERGGDYNEQFF. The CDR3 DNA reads TGTGCCAGCAGTGAGAGAGGAGGGGACTACAATGAGCAGTTCTTC.

The CDR3 region is CASSPMGGGNQPQHF. The CDR3 region has the DNA TGTGCCAGTAGCCCAATGGGAGGAGGCAATCAGCCCCAGCATTTT. The chain joins TRBV19 to TRBJ1-5; D unclear. V lost 6 bases to trimming and J lost 2 bases, with 14 bases between them. Germline V gene lookup returns CDR1 LNHDA and CDR2 SQIVND (reference sequence). The CDR3 covers 15 residues. The variable domain in full, with the rest retrieved from reference TRBV19 and TRBJ1-5, is DGGITQSPKYLFRKEGQNVTLSCEQNLNHDAMYWYRQDPGQGLRLIYYSQIVNDFQKGDIAEGYSVSREKKESFPLTVTSAQKNPTAFYLCASSPMGGGNQPQHFGDGTRLSIL.

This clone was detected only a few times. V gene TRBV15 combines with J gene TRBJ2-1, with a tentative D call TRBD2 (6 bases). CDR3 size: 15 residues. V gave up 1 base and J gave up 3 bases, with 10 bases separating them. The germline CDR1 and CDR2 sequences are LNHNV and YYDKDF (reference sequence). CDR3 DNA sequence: TGTGCCACCAGCAGAGGTGGCGGGAACTACAATGAGCAGTTCTTC. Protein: CATSRGGGNYNEQFF.

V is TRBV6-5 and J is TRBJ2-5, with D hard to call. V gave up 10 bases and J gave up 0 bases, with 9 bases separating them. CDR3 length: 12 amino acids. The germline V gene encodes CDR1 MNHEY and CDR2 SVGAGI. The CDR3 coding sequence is TGTGCCACCGCCGAGTACCAAGAGACCCAGTACTTC. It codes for CATAEYQETQYF.

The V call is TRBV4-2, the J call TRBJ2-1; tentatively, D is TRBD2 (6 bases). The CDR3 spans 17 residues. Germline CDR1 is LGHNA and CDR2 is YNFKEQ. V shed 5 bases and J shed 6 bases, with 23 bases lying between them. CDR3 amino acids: CASSWGGGGLPGNEQFF. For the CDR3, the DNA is TGTGCCAGCAGCTGGGGTGGTGGGGGACTCCCCGGCAATGAGCAGTTCTTC.

DNA for the CDR3: TGTGCCATCGCAAGCGGGGACTACGAGCAGTACTTC. Translated: CAIASGDYEQYF. The V and J genes are TRBV10-3 and TRBJ2-7, with TRBD2 matching 7 bases. J gave up 3 bases and V 8 bases, and 4 bases lay outside the gene matches. The germline gives CDR1 ENHRY, CDR2 SYGVKD. The CDR3 contains 12 residues.

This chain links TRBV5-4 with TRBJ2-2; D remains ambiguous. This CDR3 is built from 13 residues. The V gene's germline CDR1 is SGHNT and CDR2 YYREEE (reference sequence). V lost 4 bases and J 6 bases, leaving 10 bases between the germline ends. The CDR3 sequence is CASSPGYAGELFF. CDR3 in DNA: TGTGCCAGCAGCCCCGGGTACGCCGGGGAGCTGTTTTTT. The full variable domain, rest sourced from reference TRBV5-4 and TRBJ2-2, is ETGVTQSPTHLIKTRGQQVTLRCSSQSGHNTVSWYQQALGQGPQFIFQYYREEENGRGNFPPRFSGLQFPNYSSELNVNALELDDSALYLCASSPGYAGELFFGEGSRLTVL.